The present entry profiles one TCR beta chain with its context. What it recognizes is unknown. Vbeta (60) and Jbeta (13) primers were used in the PCR. Here immunoSEQ multiplex PCR was the method, and the copy in TCRdb shows in-frame clones only, minus some. The sample carries roughly 200,000 clones, about 80% recorded once. The record originates from a study of cytomegalovirus exposure and HLA in healthy donors. Study-level findings and limits: The majority of CMV-associated TCR beta chains were reported as apparently HLA-restricted in a later analysis. With high specificity and sensitivity, the classifier reportedly diagnosed cytomegalovirus status. In a later analysis, parvovirus B19, influenza, CMV and Epstein-Barr virus appeared linked to several top co-occurrence clusters.

This TCR came from a woman in her 30s in good health and CMV-seronegative. Sequencing was carried out using PBMCs.

The CDR3 DNA is TGTGCCAGCAGCGCGAGACAGGGGGGATGGTATGGCTACACCTTC. It yields the protein CASSARQGGWYGYTF. The chain is built from TRBV6-1 and TRBJ1-2; 9 bases match TRBD1. The junction had 10 bases not matched to a gene; V was cut back by 6 bases and J by 5 bases. Germline loops: CDR1 MNHNS, CDR2 SASEGT. This CDR3 spans 15 amino acids.